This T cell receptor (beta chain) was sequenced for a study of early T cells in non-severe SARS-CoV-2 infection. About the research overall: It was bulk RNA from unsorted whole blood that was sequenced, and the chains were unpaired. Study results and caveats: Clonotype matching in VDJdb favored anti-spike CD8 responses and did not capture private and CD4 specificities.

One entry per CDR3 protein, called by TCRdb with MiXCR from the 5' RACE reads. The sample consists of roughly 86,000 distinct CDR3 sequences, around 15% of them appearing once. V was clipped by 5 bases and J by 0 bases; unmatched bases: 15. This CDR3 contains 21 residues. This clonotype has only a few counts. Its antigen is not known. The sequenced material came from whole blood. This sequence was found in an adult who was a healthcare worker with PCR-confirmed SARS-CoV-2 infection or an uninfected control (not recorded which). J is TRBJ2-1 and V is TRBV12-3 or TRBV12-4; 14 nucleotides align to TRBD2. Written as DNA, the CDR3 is TGTGCCAGCAGTCCTCGGACTAGCGGGGGGACTCGGATTAGCTCCTACAATGAGCAGTTCTTC. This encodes CASSPRTSGGTRISSYNEQFF.